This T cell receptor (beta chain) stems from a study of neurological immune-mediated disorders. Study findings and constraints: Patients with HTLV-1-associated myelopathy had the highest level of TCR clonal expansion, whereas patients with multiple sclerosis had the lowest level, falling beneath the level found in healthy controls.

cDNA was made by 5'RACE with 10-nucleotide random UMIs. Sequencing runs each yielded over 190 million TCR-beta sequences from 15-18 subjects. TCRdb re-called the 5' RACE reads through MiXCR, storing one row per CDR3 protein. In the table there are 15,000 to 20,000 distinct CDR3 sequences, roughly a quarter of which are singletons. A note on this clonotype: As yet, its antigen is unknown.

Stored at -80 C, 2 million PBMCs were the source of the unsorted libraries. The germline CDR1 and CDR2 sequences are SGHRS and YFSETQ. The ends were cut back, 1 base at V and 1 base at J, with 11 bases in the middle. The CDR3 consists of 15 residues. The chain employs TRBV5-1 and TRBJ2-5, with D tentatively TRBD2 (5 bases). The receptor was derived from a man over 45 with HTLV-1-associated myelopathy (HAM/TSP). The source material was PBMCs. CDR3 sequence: CASSLQPGSQETQYF. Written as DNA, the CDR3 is TGCGCCAGCAGCTTGCAACCGGGATCCCAAGAGACCCAGTACTTC.